This entry is about one T cell receptor (beta chain). These data come from a study of blood T cell repertoires in COVID-19. Study overall: COVID-19 samples from acute and convalescent phases originated in the United States, Italy and Spain.

Libraries were prepared by immunoSEQ multiplex PCR; TCRdb keeps only in-frame clonotypes and omits some of them. The sample holds some 490,000 clones, about 85% seen once. V shed 0 bases and J shed 4 bases, with 9 bases lying between them. Germline CDR1 and CDR2: SEHNR and FQNEAQ (reference sequence). The CDR3 totals 15 residues. Input material: PBMCs or T cells enriched from blood (not recorded which). This sequence originates from a woman aged 60 to 75 who had recovered from COVID-19. The chain links TRBV7-9 to TRBJ2-2; weak D call: TRBD2 (5 bases). CDR3 residues: CASSLAGVGTGELFF. DNA for the CDR3: TGTGCCAGCAGCTTAGCCGGGGTCGGCACCGGGGAGCTGTTTTTT.